The source of this T cell receptor beta chain is a study of T cells in Graves' hyperthyroidism and ophthalmopathy. These patients, aged 18 to 65, had recently diagnosed hyperthyroidism lasting under 2 months. About this clonotype itself: Its antigen is still unknown.

Study results and limitations: Ophthalmopathy, as predicted by the model, came a median about six months after the prediction.

There are 12 residues in the CDR3. V was shortened by 10 bases and J by 7 bases, with 16 bases between the two germline ends. Per germline, CDR1 SNHLY and CDR2 FYNNEI. The investigators amplified TCR beta CDR3 regions from RNA transcripts. The HTBI primer set served for first-round RT-PCR of the TCR CDR3. Each CDR3 protein gets one entry after TCRdb re-called the multiplex PCR reads with MiXCR. The sample has some 460,000 distinct CDR3 sequences, around 14% seen once. The sequenced sample consisted of blood. The TCR was taken from a woman between 18 and 30 years old with Graves' hyperthyroidism. This chain connects TRBV2 to TRBJ1-1; D is perhaps TRBD1 (5 bases). The CDR3 here is CAIILGTDEAFF. CDR3 sequence (DNA): TGTGCCATCATCCTAGGGACGGATGAAGCTTTCTTT.